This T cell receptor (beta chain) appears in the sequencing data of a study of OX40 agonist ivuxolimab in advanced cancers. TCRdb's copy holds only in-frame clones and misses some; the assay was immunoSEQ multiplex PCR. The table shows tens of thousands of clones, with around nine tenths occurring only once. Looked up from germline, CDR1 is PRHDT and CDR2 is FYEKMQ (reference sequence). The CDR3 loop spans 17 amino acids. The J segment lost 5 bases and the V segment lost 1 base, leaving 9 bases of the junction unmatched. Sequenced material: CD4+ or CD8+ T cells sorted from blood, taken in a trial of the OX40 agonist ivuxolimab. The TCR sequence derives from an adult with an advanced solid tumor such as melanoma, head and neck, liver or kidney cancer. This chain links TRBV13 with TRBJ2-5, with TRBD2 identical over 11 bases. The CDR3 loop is CASSLVGSGGGRETQYF. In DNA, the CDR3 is TGTGCCAGCAGCTTAGTTGGTAGCGGGGGGGGCCGTGAGACCCAGTACTTC.